One TCR beta chain is described in this entry. The record originates from a study of T cell responses to AZD1222 COVID-19 vaccine. Clones were read by immunoSEQ multiplex PCR, and TCRdb kept only the in-frame ones, dropping some. Among 85,000 to 110,000 clones, roughly nine tenths were seen once, and the ten largest hold under 50%. The CDR3 runs to 13 residues. The germline V and J ends were trimmed by 8 bases and 4 bases, with 14 bases remaining between them. The V gene's germline CDR1 is SGHAT and CDR2 FQNNGV. The sequence came from an adult in good health. This rearrangement joins TRBV11-2 to TRBJ1-1; D is unclear. The source was peripheral blood, collected on day 0 of AZD1222 vaccination. The CDR3 here is CASAKLVVTEAFF. CDR3 nucleotide sequence: TGTGCCAGCGCTAAGTTGGTAGTCACTGAAGCTTTCTTT.